This TCR beta chain appears in the sequencing data of a study of T cell responses to AZD1222 COVID-19 vaccine. This clone occurred a few times. This CDR3 is built from 14 residues. The V gene's germline CDR1 is SGHDT and CDR2 YYEEEE. The V gene end was trimmed by 0 bases and the J gene end by 7 bases; junction bases not matched to a gene: 1. Profiling relied on immunoSEQ multiplex PCR, and the TCRdb table lists in-frame clones only, not all of them. Among about 130,000 clones listed, more than 90% were seen once. The sequenced sample was peripheral blood, obtained 28 days after the second AZD1222 dose. The genes are TRBV5-6 and TRBJ2-2; 9 bases match TRBD2. The sequence was collected from an adult who received the AZD1222 COVID-19 vaccine. CDR3 residues: CASSLGLAVGELFF. The CDR3 region has the DNA TGTGCCAGCAGCTTGGGACTAGCGGTCGGGGAGCTGTTTTTT.